A selection of T cell receptor beta chains follows, all from one sample in a study of blood T cell repertoires in COVID-19. Only in-frame clones appear in the TCRdb table, and some are missing; sequencing was by immunoSEQ multiplex PCR. The sample includes roughly 190,000 clones, around 81% seen only once; the top ten take 9.5% to 11%. The sample taken for sequencing was peripheral blood. Every receptor here comes from a woman aged 35 to 49 with COVID-19, enrolled during active disease. CDR3s leave out the opening cysteine and the closing phenylalanine or tryptophan. The order of the fields is V gene, CDR3 protein.

TRBV6-6	ASRLLAGGTTDTQY
TRBV6-6	ASRPSGVNTEAF
TRBV28	ASSLPLYEQY
TRBV5-5	ASSLDPLETQY
TRBV7-9	ASSPAAGANYGYT
TRBV6-5	ASSPGPENEKLF
TRBV5-5	ASRGLAGGNEQF
TRBV7-9	ASSLTSAKETQY
TRBV11-2	ASSQLAGGIGELF
TRBV3-1/TRBV3-2	ASSQDWVQGRNTIY
TRBV27	ASSSKPGLGTGTQY
TRBV19	ASSNPTLTGKGNYGYT